One sample yielded the 23 T cell receptor beta chains listed below, sequenced in a study of shared clonotypes between healthy human individuals. Profiled with immunoSEQ multiplex PCR; TCRdb holds only in-frame clones, not every one. The table has approximately 740,000 clones, 80% to 95% seen once. Naive CD8 cells comprised CD45RO-negative, CCR7-positively selected cells, excluding terminally differentiated effector memory CD45RA+ cells. Sequenced: naive CD8+ T cells sorted from blood. All receptors come from a man aged 25 to 45 in good health.

The chain has TRBV7-9 and TRBJ1-4; TRBD1 matches at 8 bases. Germline CDR1 reads SEHNR; CDR2 reads FQNEAQ (reference sequence). The CDR3 loop spans 16 amino acids. V dropped 5 bases and J dropped 5; count of bases not matched to a gene: 10. In DNA, the CDR3 is TGTGCCAGCAGCCCCGTTCGGACAGGGCGAAATGAAAAACTGTTTTTT. The encoded protein is CASSPVRTGRNEKLFF.

The chain employs TRBV6-5 and TRBJ1-2, with TRBD1 matching 8 bases. V shed 6 bases and J 6 bases; nucleotides not matched to a gene: 6. Germline CDR1 is MNHEY and CDR2 is SVGAGI. This CDR3 spans 13 amino acids. CDR3 loop: CASSWGGQDGYTF. DNA of the CDR3: TGTGCCAGCAGCTGGGGGGGACAGGATGGCTACACCTTC.

The chain couples TRBV10-3 to TRBJ1-5; D ambiguous. In germline, CDR1 is ENHRY, CDR2 SYGVKD. The CDR3 contains 14 residues. Trimming cost V 10 bases and J 2 bases, with 15 bases left between them. The CDR3: CATGYTVGNQPQHF. Written as DNA, the CDR3 is TGTGCCACCGGGTATACAGTTGGCAATCAGCCCCAGCATTTT.

V and J are TRBV15 and TRBJ1-1; D gene unclear. Trimming took off 0 bases at V and 4 bases at J, with 21 bases between the two ends. The germline gives CDR1 LNHNV, CDR2 YYDKDF (reference sequence). This CDR3 comprises 18 residues. CDR3 protein: CATSRDRAAHLTGTEAFF. In nucleotides, the CDR3 is TGTGCCACCAGCAGAGATCGGGCAGCCCATTTAACGGGCACTGAAGCTTTCTTT.

The V call is TRBV11-3, the J call TRBJ2-7; D possibly corresponds to TRBD1 (6 bases). CDR1 and CDR2 (germline): SGHNT, YENEEA. V was pared by 4 bases and J by 1 base, with 8 bases between. This CDR3 has 13 amino acids. Here the CDR3 DNA reads TGTGCCAGCAGCTCCGGACAGTCCTACGAGCAGTACTTC. As protein: CASSSGQSYEQYF.

This chain connects TRBV7-9 to TRBJ2-5; 7 nucleotides line up with TRBD1. The CDR3 covers 13 residues. Germline values: CDR1 SEHNR, CDR2 FQNEAQ (reference sequence). V lost 1 base to trimming and J lost 9 bases; unmatched junction nucleotides: 5. In DNA, the CDR3 is TGTGCCAGCAGCTTAGGACAGGGCAGGCCCCAGTACTTC. Translated: CASSLGQGRPQYF.

The rearrangement joins TRBV7-2 to TRBJ2-1; D gene ambiguous. Looked up from germline, CDR1 is SGHTA and CDR2 is FQGNSA. The CDR3 is 15 residues long. V was shortened by 5 bases and J by 2 bases, with 13 bases between the two germline ends. The CDR3 region has the DNA TGTGCCAGCAGCCGTCGAACCGATGCCTACAATGAGCAGTTCTTC. Translating it yields CASSRRTDAYNEQFF. The entire variable domain, with the rest obtained from reference TRBV7-2 and TRBJ2-1, is as follows: GAGVSQSPSNKVTEKGKDVELRCDPISGHTALYWYRQSLGQGLEFLIYFQGNSAPDKSGLPSDRFSAERTGGSVSTLTIQRTQQEDSAVYLCASSRRTDAYNEQFFGPGTRLTVL.

The rearrangement links TRBV7-9 to TRBJ2-7; TRBD2 agrees at 13 bases. The J segment lost 5 bases and the V segment lost 5 bases, leaving 6 bases of the junction unmatched. Germline V gene data show CDR1 as SEHNR and CDR2 as FQNEAQ (reference sequence). The CDR3 consists of 15 residues. As DNA, the CDR3 is TGTGCCAGCAGCCCAACTAGCGGGAGGGTCCACGAGCAGTACTTC. It is translated as CASSPTSGRVHEQYF.

This chain links TRBV18 with TRBJ2-5; 9 bases agree with TRBD1. The V gene's germline CDR1 is KGHSH and CDR2 LQKENI. The CDR3 totals 14 residues. The V segment lost 3 bases and the J segment 7 bases; nucleotides outside the gene matches: 6. The CDR3 here is CASSPGTGKGTQYF. DNA for the CDR3: TGTGCCAGCTCACCCGGGACAGGGAAAGGGACCCAGTACTTC.

This sequence joins TRBV27 and TRBJ2-7; D may be TRBD2 (6 bases). Trimming removed 3 bases from V and 4 bases from J, with 10 bases in between. Germline lookup yields CDR1 MNHEY and CDR2 SMNVEV (reference sequence). This CDR3 is built from 13 residues. DNA for the CDR3: TGTGCCAGCAGTTTGGCGGGAAAGTACGAGCAGTACTTC. Translating it yields CASSLAGKYEQYF.

The V and J genes are TRBV4-3 and TRBJ1-5; D uncertain. The CDR3 has 15 amino acids. Germline CDR1 LGHNA, CDR2 YSLEER. Trimming pared 4 bases from V and 3 bases from J, leaving 13 bases between. This CDR3 reads CASSRNLGSNQPQHF. The CDR3 DNA sequence: TGCGCCAGCAGCCGGAACTTAGGATCCAATCAGCCCCAGCATTTT.

The V call is TRBV7-9, the J call TRBJ2-1, with 8 bases identical to TRBD2. J was trimmed by 6 bases and V by 0 bases; bases with no gene match: 10. Germline values: CDR1 SEHNR, CDR2 FQNEAQ (reference sequence). This CDR3 is built from 17 residues. CDR3 in amino acids: CASSLADSGGPGNEQFF. In DNA, the CDR3 is TGTGCCAGCAGCTTAGCGGACTCGGGAGGGCCCGGCAATGAGCAGTTCTTC.

This chain uses TRBV6-4 with TRBJ2-1; D gene ambiguous. Trimming removed 10 bases from V and 3 bases from J, with 13 bases in between. The germline CDR1 and CDR2 sequences are MRHNA and SNTAGT. This CDR3 contains 13 residues. Written as DNA, the CDR3 is TGTGCCACCTCATCCATCCGCTACAATGAGCAGTTCTTC. Protein sequence: CATSSIRYNEQFF.

This rearrangement joins TRBV30 to TRBJ2-7; 7 bases map to TRBD1. The V gene end was trimmed by 3 bases and the J gene end by 1 base; junction bases not matched to a gene: 9. From germline, CDR1 is GTSNPN and CDR2 SVGIG (reference sequence). This CDR3 is built from 15 residues. CDR3 DNA: TGTGCCTGGAGAAAGGGGGCCTACCGTTCCTACGAGCAGTACTTC. Amino acids: CAWRKGAYRSYEQYF.

The gene calls are TRBV10-2 and TRBJ2-3; 8 bases are a match to TRBD2. CDR1 WSHSY and CDR2 SAAADI come from the germline V gene. V was pared by 5 bases and J by 2 bases, with 6 bases of the junction left unmatched. The CDR3 loop spans 15 amino acids. The CDR3 DNA reads TGCGCCAGCAGTAACGCGGGAGGATACACAGATACGCAGTATTTT. It is translated as CASSNAGGYTDTQYF.

CDR3: CASSLRDLTLLPTNEQFF. As DNA, the CDR3 is TGTGCCAGCAGTTTACGGGACCTGACTCTTCTTCCTACAAATGAGCAGTTCTTC. V usage is TRBV28 and J usage is TRBJ2-1, with D perhaps given as TRBD1 or TRBD2 (5 bases each). Per the germline V gene, CDR1 is MDHEN and CDR2 is SYDVKM. V was trimmed by 2 bases and J by 7 bases, leaving 24 bases between them. The CDR3 consists of 18 residues. Full variable domain (remainder filled in from reference TRBV28 and TRBJ2-1): DVKVTQSSRYLVKRTGEKVFLECVQDMDHENMFWYRQDPGLGLRLIYFSYDVKMKEKGDIPEGYSVSREKKERFSLILESASTNQTSMYLCASSLRDLTLLPTNEQFFGPGTRLTVL.

This clone was detected a few times. The chain recombines TRBV10-1 with TRBJ2-1; no firm D call. The CDR3 sequence is 13 residues long. Trimming pared 4 bases from V and 8 bases from J, leaving 12 bases between. Germline lookup yields CDR1 WNHNN and CDR2 SYGVQD (reference sequence). This CDR3 reads CASSGSQADEQFF. CDR3 nucleotides: TGCGCCAGCAGTGGATCCCAGGCGGATGAGCAGTTCTTC.

The chain's CDR3 is CATSRDDGVPYNEQFF. For the CDR3, the DNA is TGTGCCACCAGCAGAGATGACGGGGTTCCCTACAATGAGCAGTTCTTC. This chain links TRBV15 with TRBJ2-1, with D maybe TRBD2 (5 bases). Trimming shortened V by 0 bases and J by 2 bases, and 11 bases separated the two germline ends. Germline V gene sequence: CDR1 LNHNV, CDR2 YYDKDF (reference sequence). This CDR3 has 16 residues.

The gene calls are TRBV28 and TRBJ2-7; D is uncertain. Germline V gene sequence: CDR1 MDHEN, CDR2 SYDVKM. This CDR3 spans 12 amino acids. V lost 4 bases and J 1 base, leaving 5 bases between the germline ends. The DNA for the CDR3 is TGTGCCAGCAGTTCCCGGTCCTACGAGCAGTACTTC. Residues: CASSSRSYEQYF.

The chain joins TRBV5-6 to TRBJ2-2, with 7 positions matching TRBD2. V lost 0 bases and J lost 7; bases outside the gene matches: 3. The length of the CDR3 is 14 residues. In germline, CDR1 is SGHDT, CDR2 YYEEEE. This chain's CDR3 is CASSLDSGGGELFF. The DNA for the CDR3 is TGTGCCAGCAGCTTGGATTCGGGAGGCGGGGAGCTGTTTTTT.

The V gene is TRBV6-6, the J gene TRBJ2-1, with 11 bases lining up with TRBD2. The CDR3 extends over 15 amino acids. Trimming cost V 6 bases and J 8 bases; bases outside gene matches: 9. Germline CDR1 reads MNHNY; CDR2 reads SVGAGI (reference sequence). CDR3 protein: CASRQLAGVQYEQFF. CDR3 in DNA: TGTGCCAGCAGACAACTAGCGGGAGTACAATATGAGCAGTTCTTC.

CDR3 in DNA: TGTGCCAGCAGTGAATCTAGGGGCACTGAAGCTTTCTTT. It translates to CASSESRGTEAFF. The J gene is TRBJ1-1, the V gene TRBV6-1, with D perhaps matching TRBD1 (5 bases). V was shortened by 2 bases and J by 4 bases, with 8 bases between the two germline ends. From germline, CDR1 is MNHNS and CDR2 SASEGT. The CDR3 spans 13 residues.

CDR3: CASGGDRGEWAYHEQYF. Here the CDR3 DNA reads TGTGCCAGCGGGGGGGACAGGGGAGAGTGGGCCTACCACGAGCAGTACTTC. The chain couples TRBV28 to TRBJ2-7; 10 positions match TRBD1. J was trimmed by 5 bases and V by 8 bases; bases with no gene match: 18. Germline V CDR1 and CDR2: MDHEN, SYDVKM. The CDR3 loop spans 17 amino acids. Together with reference TRBV28 and TRBJ2-7, the CDR3 gives the full variable domain: DVKVTQSSRYLVKRTGEKVFLECVQDMDHENMFWYRQDPGLGLRLIYFSYDVKMKEKGDIPEGYSVSREKKERFSLILESASTNQTSMYLCASGGDRGEWAYHEQYFGPGTRLTVT.